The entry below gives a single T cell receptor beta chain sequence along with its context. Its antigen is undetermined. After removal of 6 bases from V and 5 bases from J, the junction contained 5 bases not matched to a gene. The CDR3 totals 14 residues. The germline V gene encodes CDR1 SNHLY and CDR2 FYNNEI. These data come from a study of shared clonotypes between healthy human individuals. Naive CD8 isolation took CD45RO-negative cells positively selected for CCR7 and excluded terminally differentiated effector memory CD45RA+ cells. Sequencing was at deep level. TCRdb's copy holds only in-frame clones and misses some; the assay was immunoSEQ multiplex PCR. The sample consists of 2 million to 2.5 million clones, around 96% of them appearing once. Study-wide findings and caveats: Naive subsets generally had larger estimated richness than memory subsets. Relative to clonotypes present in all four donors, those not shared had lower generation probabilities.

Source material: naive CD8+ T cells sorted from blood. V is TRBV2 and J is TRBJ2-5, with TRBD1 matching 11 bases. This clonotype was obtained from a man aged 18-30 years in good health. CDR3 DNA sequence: TGTGCCAGCAGGAGGACAGGGGGCGTGGAGACCCAGTACTTC. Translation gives CASRRTGGVETQYF.